Listed below are T cell receptor beta chains from one sample, sequenced in a study of blood T cells in healthy people across ages. In TCRdb, the 5' RACE reads were re-called with MiXCR into one record per CDR3 protein. This table has 850,000 or so distinct CDR3 sequences, more than 25% appearing once. The sample consisted of blood. These receptors all come from a woman of 80 years or more in good health. CDR3s include the opening cysteine and the closing phenylalanine or tryptophan. The order of the fields is J gene, V gene, clone size, D gene, CDR3 length, CDR3 protein, CDR3 DNA. A D gene is named only where the DNA matches it firmly. Clone size is stated in some rows and not others, as once, few, many or a class when expanded.

TRBJ2-2 TRBV6-2/TRBV6-3 few TRBD2 14 CASRNGGKAGELFF TGTGCCAGCAGAAACGGGGGGAAAGCTGGGGAGCTGTTTTTT
TRBJ2-3 TRBV12-3/TRBV12-4 - - 16 CASSLGGGVGTDAEYF TGTGCCAGCAGCCTTGGTGGCGGGGTGGGAACAGATGCGGAGTATTTT
TRBJ1-2 TRBV5-1 many TRBD1 15 CASSPETGKSFGYTF TGCGCCAGCAGCCCAGAGACAGGGAAGTCTTTTGGCTACACCTTC
TRBJ2-3 TRBV7-2 - TRBD2 16 CASSPYGAGGGNTQYF TGTGCCAGCAGCCCTTATGGGGCGGGGGGCGGGAATACGCAGTATTTT
TRBJ1-2 TRBV12-3/TRBV12-4 - TRBD1 13 CASSFRQGDGYTF TGTGCCAGCAGTTTTCGGCAGGGGGATGGCTACACCTTC
TRBJ2-5 TRBV28 many TRBD2 13 CASTLAGRETQYF TGTGCCAGCACATTAGCGGGACGAGAGACCCAGTACTTC
TRBJ2-1 TRBV7-2 many - 15 CASSLGQARNHEQFF TGTGCCAGCAGCTTAGGGCAGGCTCGCAACCATGAGCAGTTCTTC
TRBJ2-5 TRBV3-1 many - 13 CASSRGTFETQYF TGTGCCAGCAGCCGAGGGACTTTTGAGACCCAGTACTTC
TRBJ2-7 TRBV20-1 many TRBD1 16 CSAASSDRGRGDEQYF TGCAGTGCTGCAAGTAGCGACAGGGGGCGAGGAGACGAGCAGTACTTC
TRBJ2-3 TRBV12-3/TRBV12-4 - TRBD1 16 CASRPRTGGLADTQYF TGTGCCAGCAGACCTCGGACAGGGGGCTTGGCAGATACGCAGTATTTT
TRBJ2-3 TRBV6-6 - TRBD2 14 CASTSGGGIDTQYF TGTGCCAGCACCAGCGGGGGGGGGATAGATACGCAGTATTTT
TRBJ2-1 TRBV2 - - 14 CASSEPGGGNEQFF TGTGCCAGCAGTGAACCCGGGGGAGGCAATGAGCAGTTCTTC
TRBJ1-5 TRBV7-9 many - 14 CASSFMGGNQPQHF TGTGCCAGCAGCTTTATGGGGGGCAATCAGCCCCAGCATTTT
TRBJ2-7 TRBV7-9 - - 14 CASSPGSSSYEQYF TGTGCCAGCAGCCCTGGATCAAGCTCCTACGAGCAGTACTTC
TRBJ2-6 TRBV5-1 many - 14 CASTWVSGANVLTF TGCGCCAGCACCTGGGTCTCTGGGGCCAACGTCCTGACTTTC
TRBJ2-5 TRBV5-5 many - 15 CASSSRGPFQETQYF TGTGCCAGCAGCAGTAGGGGCCCCTTCCAAGAGACCCAGTACTTC
TRBJ2-1 TRBV24-1 - - 14 CATKPQSGGNEQFF TGTGCCACCAAACCCCAAAGCGGCGGCAATGAGCAGTTCTTC
TRBJ2-7 TRBV24-1 many - 13 CATSDSLGDEQYF TGTGCCACCAGTGATTCTCTGGGGGACGAGCAGTACTTC
TRBJ2-5 TRBV11-2 many - 13 CASSTTVQETQYF TGTGCCAGCAGCACGACTGTTCAAGAGACCCAGTACTTC
TRBJ1-1 TRBV6-2/TRBV6-3 - - 17 CASSYSSRGKKNTEAFF TGTGCCAGCAGTTACTCGTCACGGGGGAAGAAGAACACTGAAGCTTTCTTT
TRBJ1-2 TRBV12-3/TRBV12-4 - - 11 CASSPDIGYTF TGTGCCAGCAGCCCAGACATTGGCTACACCTTC
TRBJ2-3 TRBV24-1 many TRBD2 16 CATSGETSGYTDTQYF TGTGCCACCAGTGGCGAGACTAGCGGCTACACAGATACGCAGTATTTT
TRBJ2-7 TRBV6-1 - - 13 CASTSSQGYEQYF TGTGCCAGCACTTCATCACAGGGCTACGAGCAGTACTTC
TRBJ2-2 TRBV4-3 - - 17 CASSQELGGRNTGELFF TGCGCCAGCAGCCAAGAGCTTGGGGGGCGGAACACCGGGGAGCTGTTTTTT
TRBJ1-4 TRBV7-2 - - 14 CASSLDLVNEKLFF TGTGCCAGCAGCCTTGACCTTGTAAATGAAAAACTGTTTTTT
TRBJ2-3 TRBV5-6 few - 16 CASSSTGTSRTDTQYF TGTGCCAGCAGCTCGACGGGGACTTCCCGCACAGATACGCAGTATTTT
TRBJ2-5 TRBV5-1 - - 14 CASSWSGTQETQYF TGCGCCAGCAGCTGGAGCGGGACACAAGAGACCCAGTACTTC
TRBJ1-1 TRBV12-3/TRBV12-4 - - 14 CASSSFELRTEAFF TGTGCCAGCAGCTCCTTTGAGTTGCGCACTGAAGCTTTCTTT
TRBJ1-5 TRBV5-5 many TRBD1 19 CASSSRPGQGGGIRQPQHF TGTGCCAGCAGCTCCCGACCGGGACAGGGCGGTGGGATAAGGCAGCCCCAGCATTTT
TRBJ2-3 TRBV20-1 many - 14 CSAKRTLSTDTQYF TGCAGTGCGAAAAGGACACTCAGCACAGATACGCAGTATTTT
TRBJ1-2 TRBV4-3 many - 14 CASSQNLGIDGYTF TGCGCCAGCAGCCAAAATCTGGGCATAGATGGCTACACCTTC
TRBJ2-3 TRBV7-9 many - 17 CASSLARQTASVDTQYF TGTGCCAGCAGCTTAGCGAGACAGACCGCCTCGGTAGATACGCAGTATTTT
TRBJ1-2 TRBV7-2 many TRBD1 14 CASSSSRGNYGYTF TGTGCCAGCAGCTCATCCAGGGGGAACTATGGCTACACCTTC
TRBJ2-7 TRBV7-2 many - 13 CASSFTDLYEQYF TGTGCCAGCAGCTTCACAGATTTGTACGAGCAGTACTTC
TRBJ2-5 TRBV12-3/TRBV12-4 many - 12 CASSTNGETQYF TGTGCCAGCAGTACGAATGGAGAGACCCAGTACTTC
TRBJ2-5 TRBV20-1 many - 13 CSARTVRQETQYF TGCAGTGCAAGGACAGTCCGCCAAGAGACCCAGTACTTC
TRBJ2-2 TRBV6-1 - - 13 CASNLQATGELFF TGTGCCAGCAACCTACAGGCCACCGGGGAGCTGTTTTTT
TRBJ2-4 TRBV7-2 - - 13 CASSRDPSFQQYF TGTGCCAGCAGCCGCGACCCTAGCTTTCAGCAGTACTTC
TRBJ2-2 TRBV20-1 - TRBD1 15 CSARPGQGGTGELFF TGCAGTGCCCGCCCGGGACAGGGTGGCACCGGGGAGCTGTTTTTT
TRBJ2-6 TRBV7-2 many - 17 CANQGLDHKSGANVLTF TGTGCCAACCAGGGGTTGGACCACAAATCTGGGGCCAACGTCCTGACTTTC
TRBJ1-5 TRBV27 - TRBD1 14 CASSFKGANQPQHF TGTGCCAGCAGTTTTAAGGGGGCAAATCAGCCCCAGCATTTT
TRBJ1-6 TRBV20-1 - - 14 CSIQYSSYNSPLHF TGCAGTATTCAATACAGCTCCTATAATTCACCCCTCCACTTT
TRBJ2-5 TRBV11-2 many TRBD2 15 CASSLGGGVFETQYF TGTGCCAGCAGCTTAGGCGGGGGTGTTTTCGAGACCCAGTACTTC